This TCR beta chain was sequenced in a study of control samples from healthy donors and cancer patients. The protocol was immunoSEQ multiplex PCR, while the TCRdb copy is restricted to in-frame clones and leaves out a portion. The sample holds some 96,000 clones, over 75% seen once. This CDR3 comprises 15 residues. The ends lost 2 bases at V and 4 bases at J; junction bases unmatched: 7. The germline V gene encodes CDR1 MNHEY and CDR2 SVGAGI. Input material: blood. This sequence joins TRBV6-5 and TRBJ2-5; 7 nucleotides line up with TRBD1. The sequence derives from a woman in her fifties or sixties in good health. The CDR3 protein is CASSYGETGLETQYF. For the CDR3, the DNA is TGTGCCAGCAGTTACGGAGAGACAGGGTTAGAGACCCAGTACTTC.